Following are 32 T cell receptor beta chains from one sample sequenced in a study of shared clonotypes between healthy human individuals. Some clones are missing from TCRdb's copy, which holds only in-frame ones; the method was immunoSEQ multiplex PCR. Of 230,000 or so clones listed, approximately 65% are singletons. The specimen was memory CD4+ T cells sorted from blood. Subset noted: CD45RA-negative fraction. The source of these receptors is a man between 25 and 39 years old in good health.

Points on this clone: In the same sample, other DNA sequences code for this CDR3. V gene TRBV15 combines with J gene TRBJ2-2, with TRBD2 matching 11 bases. Germline CDR1 reads LNHNV; CDR2 reads YYDKDF (reference sequence). With 0 bases clipped from V and 6 bases from J, the junction kept 12 bases outside the gene matches. This CDR3 contains 19 residues. CDR3 coding DNA: TGTGCCACCAGCAGAGATGGGAGGCTAGCGGGAGGTGGGGCCGGGGAGCTGTTTTTT. Amino acids: CATSRDGRLAGGGAGELFF.

The gene calls are TRBV7-9 and TRBJ1-1, with 8 bases that match TRBD1. V was clipped by 5 bases and J by 0 bases; unmatched bases: 5. Germline V gene sequence: CDR1 SEHNR, CDR2 FQNEAQ (reference sequence). The CDR3 sequence is 15 residues long. DNA for the CDR3: TGTGCCAGCAGCAGCCGGGACAGGATGAACACTGAAGCTTTCTTT. Its translation is CASSSRDRMNTEAFF.

The J gene is TRBJ2-2, the V gene TRBV5-1, with 12 nucleotides matching TRBD1. The CDR3 has 18 amino acids. The germline gives CDR1 SGHRS, CDR2 YFSETQ. V lost 4 bases and J lost 6; bases outside the gene matches: 13. The CDR3 coding sequence is TGCGCCAGCAGCGGAAACCGGGACAGGGGGCGCAAGGCCGGGGAGCTGTTTTTT. Translating it yields CASSGNRDRGRKAGELFF.

CDR3 sequence (DNA): TGTGCCAGCAGCTTAGGGGGACCAACTAATGAAAAACTGTTTTTT. It encodes CASSLGGPTNEKLFF. This chain connects TRBV11-2 to TRBJ1-4, with a weak D call TRBD1 (5 bases). Germline V gene sequence: CDR1 SGHAT, CDR2 FQNNGV. The CDR3 totals 15 residues. The germline V and J ends were trimmed by 1 base and 0 bases, with 6 bases remaining between them.

The chain employs TRBV19 and TRBJ2-6, with 9 positions matching TRBD1. CDR1 is LNHDA, CDR2 SQIVND, per germline (reference sequence). With 3 bases clipped from V and 0 bases from J, the junction kept 6 bases outside the gene matches. This CDR3 region has 18 residues. In DNA, the CDR3 is TGTGCCAGTAGTATCCCGGGACAGGGCGTCTCTGGGGCCAACGTCCTGACTTTC. Protein product: CASSIPGQGVSGANVLTF.

This clone was observed a handful of times. The CDR3 bases are TGTGCCAGCCGGCTGTTTTCCGGGGAGCTGTTTTTT. It codes for CASRLFSGELFF. The V gene is TRBV6-5, the J gene TRBJ2-2; D is ambiguous. Trimming took 8 bases from V and 6 from J, leaving 10 bases between them. The CDR3 covers 12 residues. From germline, CDR1 is MNHEY and CDR2 SVGAGI.

The chain links TRBV10-3 to TRBJ2-5; TRBD2 agrees at 13 bases. The CDR3 sequence is 17 residues long. From germline, CDR1 is ENHRY and CDR2 SYGVKD. With V trimmed by 0 bases and J by 1 base, 2 bases remained unmatched. The CDR3 nucleotides are TGTGCCATCAGTGAGTCAAGGACTAGCGGGAGCCAAGAGACCCAGTACTTC. Residues: CAISESRTSGSQETQYF.

This rearrangement joins TRBV14 to TRBJ2-1, with D possibly matching TRBD2 (5 bases). CDR3 length: 15 residues. V lost 1 base to trimming and J lost 8 bases, with 15 bases between them. CDR1 SGHDN and CDR2 FVKESK come from the germline V gene. The CDR3 coding sequence is TGTGCCAGCAGCCAAGGCTTAAAGAGGGCAGATGAGCAGTTCTTC. Translated: CASSQGLKRADEQFF. The full variable domain, in which reference TRBV14 and TRBJ2-1 provide the parts outside the CDR3, is EAGVTQFPSHSVIEKGQTVTLRCDPISGHDNLYWYRRVMGKEIKFLLHFVKESKQDESGMPNNRFLAERTGGTYSTLKVQPAELEDSGVYFCASSQGLKRADEQFFGPGTRLTVL.

This clone was found once. A much larger clone differs by one base, so this may be a read error. V and J are TRBV4-3 and TRBJ2-7; D remains ambiguous. In germline, CDR1 is LGHNA, CDR2 YSLEER. This CDR3 region has 14 residues. CDR3 coding DNA: TGCGCCAGCAGACAAGCGATTGGGAACTACGAGCAGTACTTC. It is translated as CASRQAIGNYEQYF.

V is TRBV5-5 and J is TRBJ2-5, with D unclear. V gave up 0 bases and J gave up 4 bases, with 7 bases separating them. There are 13 residues in the CDR3. The germline gives CDR1 SGHKS, CDR2 YYEKEE (reference sequence). The chain's CDR3 is CASSLGQRETQYF. Written as DNA, the CDR3 is TGTGCCAGCAGCTTGGGGCAGCGAGAGACCCAGTACTTC.

This chain connects TRBV28 to TRBJ1-1, with TRBD1 matching over 7 bases. V was pared by 3 bases and J by 4 bases, with 11 bases of the junction left unmatched. The CDR3 has 16 residues. Germline CDR1 MDHEN, CDR2 SYDVKM. CDR3 in amino acids: CASSFLLTGRGTEAFF. CDR3 DNA: TGTGCCAGCAGTTTTCTTTTGACAGGGCGGGGCACTGAAGCTTTCTTT.

Here the CDR3 DNA reads TGTGCCAGCAGTGAAATGTTAGGTAGTTACAATGAGCAGTTCTTC. Residues: CASSEMLGSYNEQFF. The V call is TRBV6-1, the J call TRBJ2-1; D gene uncertain. V was pared by 2 bases and J by 4 bases, with 12 bases between. The CDR3 has 15 amino acids. Germline lookup yields CDR1 MNHNS and CDR2 SASEGT.

The chain joins TRBV19 to TRBJ2-3, with TRBD1 matching over 11 bases. Germline V gene lookup returns CDR1 LNHDA and CDR2 SQIVND (reference sequence). V was pared by 8 bases and J by 6 bases, with 7 bases of the junction left unmatched. The CDR3 covers 14 residues. The CDR3 nucleotides read TGTGCCAGTGCTGTGGACAGGGGGCAGGATACGCAGTATTTT. Its protein product is CASAVDRGQDTQYF.

This clone was recorded only once. This chain connects TRBV19 to TRBJ2-3, with 10 bases fitting TRBD2. The CDR3 covers 15 residues. The V gene's germline CDR1 is LNHDA and CDR2 SQIVND (reference sequence). With 1 base clipped from V and 5 bases from J, the junction kept 3 bases outside the gene matches. For the CDR3, the DNA is TGTGCCAGTAGTATAGCTAGCGGGGGAGTAGATACGCAGTATTTT. This translates into CASSIASGGVDTQYF. Full variable domain (outside the CDR3, taken from reference TRBV19 and TRBJ2-3): DGGITQSPKYLFRKEGQNVTLSCEQNLNHDAMYWYRQDPGQGLRLIYYSQIVNDFQKGDIAEGYSVSREKKESFPLTVTSAQKNPTAFYLCASSIASGGVDTQYFGPGTRLTVL.

The chain combines TRBV5-5 with TRBJ2-3; 7 bases match TRBD1. In germline, CDR1 is SGHKS, CDR2 YYEKEE (reference sequence). This CDR3 has 15 amino acids. V was pared by 0 bases and J by 1 base, with 2 bases of the junction left unmatched. CDR3 nucleotides: TGTGCCAGCAGCTTGGGGCAGGGGGGCACAGATACGCAGTATTTT. It encodes CASSLGQGGTDTQYF.

The DNA for the CDR3 is TGTGCCAGCAGTCTTCTAACCCGGGTACGGGAGCAGTACTTC. Its protein product is CASSLLTRVREQYF. The rearrangement uses TRBV6-5 and TRBJ2-7; no clear D. Trimming left V 5 bases short and J 7 bases short, with 18 bases between. CDR1 MNHEY and CDR2 SVGAGI come from the germline V gene. The CDR3 sequence is 14 residues long.

The V and J genes are TRBV2 and TRBJ1-2, with a weak D call TRBD1 (5 bases). Trimming cost V 1 base and J 4 bases, with 10 bases left between them. The CDR3 spans 14 residues. Germline lookup yields CDR1 SNHLY and CDR2 FYNNEI. As DNA, the CDR3 is TGTGCCAGCAGTGAAGAGGCAGGGCCCTATGGCTACACCTTC. This codes for CASSEEAGPYGYTF.

V usage is TRBV5-1 and J usage is TRBJ2-7, with 7 bases fitting TRBD1. Looked up from germline, CDR1 is SGHRS and CDR2 is YFSETQ. With V trimmed by 0 bases and J by 4 bases, 7 bases remained unmatched. The CDR3 has 15 residues. The CDR3 sequence: CASSLGRDRHYEQYF. CDR3 in DNA: TGCGCCAGCAGCTTGGGCCGGGACAGACATTACGAGCAGTACTTC.

This clone was counted once. The rearrangement uses TRBV2 and TRBJ2-7, with TRBD2 matching over 7 bases. The length of the CDR3 is 13 residues. The ends lost 7 bases at V and 2 bases at J; junction bases unmatched: 5. Looked up from germline, CDR1 is SNHLY and CDR2 is FYNNEI. CDR3 residues: CASKWEGTYEQYF. Written as DNA, the CDR3 is TGTGCCAGCAAATGGGAGGGGACCTACGAGCAGTACTTC. The full variable domain, rest sourced from reference TRBV2 and TRBJ2-7, is EPEVTQTPSHQVTQMGQEVILRCVPISNHLYFYWYRQILGQKVEFLVSFYNNEISEKSEIFDDQFSVERPDGSNFTLKIRSTKLEDSAMYFCASKWEGTYEQYFGPGTRLTVT.

This sequence joins TRBV7-2 and TRBJ2-2, with D uncertain. The CDR3 is 16 amino acids. Deletions cut 1 base from V and 2 bases from J, with 11 bases between. The germline V gene has CDR1 SGHTA and CDR2 FQGNSA. CDR3 amino acids: CASSLGRSSNTGELFF. CDR3 sequence (DNA): TGTGCCAGCAGCTTAGGTCGCTCTAGTAACACCGGGGAGCTGTTTTTT.

This clone appeared a few times. This CDR3 reads CARHHLSGRDSSTDTQYF. The CDR3 DNA follows: TGTGCCAGACATCATCTAAGCGGGAGAGACTCTAGCACAGATACGCAGTATTTT. The chain carries TRBV18 and TRBJ2-3; TRBD2 matches at 8 bases. The V gene end was trimmed by 9 bases and the J gene end by 0 bases; junction bases not matched to a gene: 17. The CDR3 extends over 18 amino acids. In germline, CDR1 is KGHSH, CDR2 LQKENI.

The genes are TRBV20-1 and TRBJ1-1; D perhaps matches TRBD1 (6 bases). Trimming took off 3 bases at V and 8 bases at J, with 10 bases between the two ends. The V gene's germline CDR1 is DFQATT and CDR2 SNEGSKA (reference sequence). CDR3 length: 11 residues. The CDR3, as DNA: TGCAGTGCTAGTGGGGACATAGAAGCTTTCTTT. Amino acid sequence: CSASGDIEAFF.

This rearrangement joins TRBV29-1 to TRBJ2-7; 9 bases fit TRBD1. The CDR3 is 12 residues long. The V segment lost 7 bases and the J segment 4 bases; nucleotides outside the gene matches: 5. CDR1 SQVTM and CDR2 ANQGSEA come from the germline V gene. The CDR3 coding sequence is TGCAGCGCCGGACAGGGGTCTTACGAGCAGTACTTC. Its protein product is CSAGQGSYEQYF.

This chain links TRBV5-1 with TRBJ1-2, with TRBD1 as a possible D gene (5 bases). The CDR3 extends over 15 amino acids. Trimming took off 4 bases at V and 1 base at J, with 14 bases between the two ends. Germline V gives CDR1 SGHRS, CDR2 YFSETQ. For the CDR3, the DNA is TGCGCCAGCAGCCCCAGAGGGCAGGGTAACTATGGCTACACCTTC. Protein sequence: CASSPRGQGNYGYTF. The full variable domain, completed using reference TRBV5-1 and TRBJ1-2, is KAGVTQTPRYLIKTRGQQVTLSCSPISGHRSVSWYQQTPGQGLQFLFEYFSETQRNKGNFPGRFSGRQFSNSRSEMNVSTLELGDSALYLCASSPRGQGNYGYTFGSGTRLTVV.

At least ten counts were recorded for this clone. The chain uses TRBV5-1 and TRBJ2-7; a possible D gene is TRBD2 (6 bases). The germline CDR1 and CDR2 sequences are SGHRS and YFSETQ. Trimming stripped 3 bases from V and 3 bases from J, with 22 bases between. This CDR3 region has 17 residues. CDR3 DNA sequence: TGCGCCAGCAGCTCGACCCCGAACCGGGACTGGATCTACGAGCAGTACTTC. Translating gives CASSSTPNRDWIYEQYF.

The V gene is TRBV6-1, the J gene TRBJ2-7; tentative D call: TRBD2 (5 bases). This CDR3 is built from 16 residues. V lost 0 bases and J lost 4, with 16 bases in between. From germline, CDR1 is MNHNS and CDR2 SASEGT. CDR3 residues: CASSEATLANGYEQYF. The CDR3, as DNA: TGTGCCAGCAGTGAAGCGACCCTAGCTAATGGGTACGAGCAGTACTTC.

The V call is TRBV5-1, the J call TRBJ2-2; 10 nucleotides match TRBD1. This CDR3 is 17 amino acids long. From germline, CDR1 is SGHRS and CDR2 YFSETQ. V was clipped by 4 bases and J by 3 bases; unmatched bases: 9. In DNA form, the CDR3 reads TGCGCCAGCAGCACCGGGCCAGGGACAGGGGACACCGGGGAGCTGTTTTTT. Its protein is CASSTGPGTGDTGELFF.

V usage is TRBV11-2 and J usage is TRBJ2-1; TRBD2 might be the D (5 bases). This CDR3 comprises 15 residues. The germline CDR1 and CDR2 sequences are SGHAT and FQNNGV. Trimming cost V 5 bases and J 3 bases, with 14 bases left between them. The CDR3 protein is CASSPPGLGYNEQFF. The CDR3 DNA reads as TGTGCCAGCAGCCCTCCAGGACTTGGCTACAATGAGCAGTTCTTC.

This clone was recorded only once. The gene calls are TRBV6-4 and TRBJ2-2; the D is unclear. V was shortened by 0 bases and J by 4 bases, with 0 bases between the two germline ends. The length of the CDR3 is 12 residues. Germline V gene data show CDR1 as MRHNA and CDR2 as SNTAGT. CDR3 in DNA: TGTGCCAGCAGTGACTCCACCGGGGAGCTGTTTTTT. Its protein product is CASSDSTGELFF.

The J gene is TRBJ2-7, the V gene TRBV28; either TRBD1 or TRBD2 may supply D (7 bases each). Between the trimmed V and J ends, which lost 6 bases and 3 bases, there was a span of 27 bases. Germline V gives CDR1 MDHEN, CDR2 SYDVKM. The CDR3 is 18 amino acids. The CDR3, as DNA: TGTGCCAGCAGCCCCTACACGGGGGGCCCCGGACAGGACTACGAGCAGTACTTC. Encoded protein: CASSPYTGGPGQDYEQYF.

The gene calls are TRBV5-1 and TRBJ1-1; no reliable D call. CDR3 length: 16 residues. Looked up from germline, CDR1 is SGHRS and CDR2 is YFSETQ. V was clipped by 0 bases and J by 1 base, with 13 bases between them. The CDR3 DNA sequence: TGCGCCAGCAGCTTGGATAGCAGCCTAAAGAACACTGAAGCTTTCTTT. This gives the protein CASSLDSSLKNTEAFF. The full variable domain, rest sourced from reference TRBV5-1 and TRBJ1-1, is KAGVTQTPRYLIKTRGQQVTLSCSPISGHRSVSWYQQTPGQGLQFLFEYFSETQRNKGNFPGRFSGRQFSNSRSEMNVSTLELGDSALYLCASSLDSSLKNTEAFFGQGTRLTVV.

Only a few counts were recorded for this clone. The chain links TRBV14 to TRBJ2-1, with 8 positions matching TRBD2. This CDR3 is built from 16 residues. Germline V gene lookup returns CDR1 SGHDN and CDR2 FVKESK. The junction had 11 bases not matched to a gene; V was cut back by 4 bases and J by 6 bases. CDR3: CASSRGGLAGFNEQFF. The CDR3 nucleotides read TGTGCCAGCAGCCGTGGGGGGCTAGCGGGTTTCAATGAGCAGTTCTTC.